A single sample gave rise to the 16 T cell receptor beta chains below, sequenced in a study of blood T cell repertoires in COVID-19. Clones were sequenced by immunoSEQ multiplex PCR, and TCRdb holds only the in-frame ones, with some missing. The table shows 25,000 or so clones, with around 83% occurring only once. Sequenced material: peripheral blood. The origin of the receptors is a man between 65 and 80 years old with active COVID-19.

For the CDR3, the DNA is TGTGCCAGCAGCTTTACTAGCGGGGGGCAAGAGACCCAGTACTTC. This encodes CASSFTSGGQETQYF. The genes are TRBV7-2 and TRBJ2-5; 12 nucleotides align to TRBD2. The CDR3 has 15 residues. V lost 3 bases and J lost 2; bases outside the gene matches: 1. Germline assignment: CDR1 SGHTA and CDR2 FQGNSA.

V is TRBV7-9 and J is TRBJ2-7; D possibly corresponds to TRBD2 (6 bases). Germline lookup yields CDR1 SEHNR and CDR2 FQNEAQ (reference sequence). The CDR3 contains 13 residues. The V gene lost 7 bases and the J gene lost 3 bases, with 13 bases spanning the gap. The CDR3 nucleotides read TGTGCCAGCACCATTTCGGGGGTCTACGAGCAGTACTTC. Translating gives CASTISGVYEQYF. The full variable domain, its missing parts supplied by reference TRBV7-9 and TRBJ2-7, is DTGVSQNPRHKITKRGQNVTFRCDPISEHNRLYWYRQTLGQGPEFLTYFQNEAQLEKSRLLSDRFSAERPKGSFSTLEIQRTEQGDSAMYLCASTISGVYEQYFGPGTRLTVT.

In its sample, this clone was seen once. The rearrangement joins TRBV25-1 to TRBJ1-5; TRBD1 matches 9 bases. The trim removed 2 bases at V and 1 base at J, leaving 9 bases unmatched. CDR1 and CDR2 (germline): MGHDK, SYGVNS. The CDR3 sequence is 18 residues long. The DNA of the CDR3 is TGTGCCAGCAGTGAACCCCCCGCGGGACAGGGAAGCAATCAGCCCCAGCATTTT. Protein product: CASSEPPAGQGSNQPQHF.

This rearrangement joins TRBV4-2 to TRBJ2-7; TRBD2 might be the D (5 bases). Germline V gives CDR1 LGHNA, CDR2 YNFKEQ. The CDR3 is 15 residues long. The V and J ends lost 1 base and 0 bases respectively, with 10 bases between them. The CDR3 DNA reads TGTGCCAGCAGCCAAGGTTACAGCGGCTCCTACGAGCAGTACTTC. This encodes CASSQGYSGSYEQYF.

As regards this clone: One end of the junction fails to match germline, which may point to a read error. The V and J genes are TRBV7-3 and TRBJ2-7, with D possibly being TRBD1 or TRBD2 (5 bases each). The germline V gene encodes CDR1 SGHTA and CDR2 FQGTGA. CDR3 size: 15 residues. The CDR3 coding sequence is TGTGCCAGCAGCCTAACGGGGCGAGCAGTCGACGAGCAGTACTTC. This codes for CASSLTGRAVDEQYF.

The chain uses TRBV5-4 and TRBJ2-7; the match to TRBD1 covers 9 bases. The CDR3 consists of 17 residues. Trimming at V came to 4 bases and at J to 2 bases, leaving 13 bases not matched to a gene. CDR1 SGHNT and CDR2 YYREEE come from the germline V gene (reference sequence). The CDR3 bases are TGTGCCAGCAGCATACCCCGGGACAGGGAAGTACCCTACGAGCAGTACTTC. Translation gives CASSIPRDREVPYEQYF.

The chain uses TRBV7-9 and TRBJ2-1; 9 bases line up with TRBD2. Germline lookup yields CDR1 SEHNR and CDR2 FQNEAQ (reference sequence). CDR3 size: 16 residues. Trimming took 6 bases from V and 9 from J; bases not matched to a gene: 15. The CDR3 region has the DNA TGTGCCAGCAGACCTTCACTAGCGGGCCCTTTGGGTGAGCAGTTCTTC. Translated: CASRPSLAGPLGEQFF.

This clone was seen more than once but under ten times. The rearrangement uses TRBV6-1 and TRBJ1-4, with 7 nucleotides matching TRBD1. Germline CDR1 and CDR2: MNHNS and SASEGT. The CDR3 loop spans 16 amino acids. J gave up 4 bases and V 4 bases, and 9 bases lay outside the gene matches. The CDR3: CASSVQTGASNEKLFF. Here the CDR3 DNA reads TGTGCCAGCAGTGTTCAAACAGGGGCCAGTAATGAAAAACTGTTTTTT.

This chain uses TRBV24-1 with TRBJ2-3; 8 nucleotides line up with TRBD2. The CDR3 is 14 residues long. Germline V gene sequence: CDR1 KGHDR, CDR2 SFDVKD. Trimming took 6 bases from V and 5 from J; bases not matched to a gene: 6. The CDR3 spells CATSPKAGVDTQYF. The CDR3 DNA is TGTGCCACCAGTCCAAAAGCGGGAGTAGATACGCAGTATTTT.

The chain employs TRBV3-1 (or the pseudogene TRBV3-2) and TRBJ1-1; TRBD1 is a possible D gene (5 bases). V lost 3 bases to trimming and J lost 0 bases, with 14 bases between them. Germline loops: CDR1 LGHDT, CDR2 YNNKEL (reference sequence). The CDR3 sequence is 16 residues long. The CDR3 sequence: CASSHNFQTVNTEAFF. The CDR3 DNA is TGTGCCAGCAGCCACAACTTCCAGACAGTGAACACTGAAGCTTTCTTT.

The table lists this clone with a few counts. The chain is built from TRBV28 and TRBJ2-1; 7 bases align to TRBD1. V was clipped by 3 bases and J by 3 bases; unmatched bases: 20. This CDR3 contains 20 residues. Germline V gene data show CDR1 as MDHEN and CDR2 as SYDVKM. CDR3 protein: CASSFPFYRDRVYGYNEQFF. The CDR3 nucleotides are TGTGCCAGCAGTTTTCCTTTTTACCGAGACAGGGTTTATGGCTACAATGAGCAGTTCTTC.

The V and J genes are TRBV18 and TRBJ2-2; 8 nucleotides match TRBD2. The CDR3 runs to 14 residues. V lost 3 bases to trimming and J lost 4 bases; unmatched junction nucleotides: 1. CDR1 is KGHSH and CDR2 is LQKENI in the germline V gene. CDR3 sequence reads: CASSPTSGTGELFF. The CDR3 coding sequence is TGTGCCAGCTCACCCACTAGCGGCACCGGGGAGCTGTTTTTT.

The rearrangement uses TRBV24-1 and TRBJ2-4; D uncertain. CDR1 is KGHDR and CDR2 is SFDVKD in the germline V gene. This CDR3 has 16 residues. Trimming took 3 bases from V and 1 from J, leaving 12 bases between them. DNA of the CDR3: TGTGCCACCAGTGATACAGCTGGGTCGGCCAAAAACATTCAGTACTTC. Translation: CATSDTAGSAKNIQYF.

The V and J genes are TRBV30 and TRBJ2-6, with a possible D match to TRBD1 (5 bases). This CDR3 has 16 residues. Germline CDR1 is GTSNPN and CDR2 is SVGIG (reference sequence). The germline V and J ends were trimmed by 3 bases and 0 bases, with 12 bases remaining between them. The CDR3 coding sequence is TGTGCCTGGAGGGAGACAGTAAGCTCTGGGGCCAACGTCCTGACTTTC. Translating it yields CAWRETVSSGANVLTF.

The chain uses TRBV3-1 (or the pseudogene TRBV3-2) and TRBJ1-2; the D gene is possibly TRBD1 (6 bases). The CDR3 has 14 amino acids. Germline CDR1 and CDR2: LGHDT and YNNKEL (reference sequence). V dropped 3 bases and J dropped 4 bases, with 12 bases sitting between them. The CDR3 coding sequence is TGTGCCAGCAGCCAGCTGGACAGCTCCTATGGCTACACCTTC. This codes for CASSQLDSSYGYTF.

The rearrangement joins TRBV28 to TRBJ1-3; the D gene is possibly TRBD1 (5 bases). This CDR3 spans 14 amino acids. Between the trimmed V and J ends, which lost 3 bases and 7 bases, there was a span of 13 bases. CDR1 is MDHEN and CDR2 is SYDVKM in the germline V gene. In DNA, the CDR3 is TGTGCCAGCAGTTTTCTACGGGGGGTGAACACCATATATTTT. As protein: CASSFLRGVNTIYF. Full variable domain (rest looked up from reference TRBV28 and TRBJ1-3): DVKVTQSSRYLVKRTGEKVFLECVQDMDHENMFWYRQDPGLGLRLIYFSYDVKMKEKGDIPEGYSVSREKKERFSLILESASTNQTSMYLCASSFLRGVNTIYFGEGSWLTVV.